The 8 T cell receptor beta chains listed next were all sequenced from one sample in a study of OX40 agonist ivuxolimab in advanced cancers. Assay: immunoSEQ multiplex PCR; the TCRdb copy retains only in-frame clones and omits some. Here the sample spans fewer than 100,000 clones, roughly four fifths being singletons. This specimen consisted of CD4+ or CD8+ T cells sorted from blood, obtained in a trial of the OX40 agonist ivuxolimab. Source of these receptors: an adult with an advanced solid tumor such as melanoma, head and neck, liver or kidney cancer.

This chain connects TRBV6-5 to TRBJ1-5, with a possible D match to TRBD1 (5 bases). The CDR3 covers 14 residues. CDR1 and CDR2 (germline): MNHEY, SVGAGI. V dropped 6 bases and J dropped 5 bases, with 14 bases sitting between them. The CDR3 DNA sequence: TGTGCCAGCAGCAGGGCTCTCCCTGATCAGCCCCAGCATTTT. Its translation is CASSRALPDQPQHF.

This clone was detected only a few times. The genes are TRBV6-6 and TRBJ2-1; TRBD2 matches at 14 bases. Trimming at V came to 6 bases and at J to 3 bases, leaving 1 base not matched to a gene. In germline, CDR1 is MNHNY, CDR2 SVGAGI (reference sequence). CDR3 length equals 15 residues. CDR3 protein: CASRGTSGSYNEQFF. Here the CDR3 DNA reads TGTGCCAGCAGGGGGACTAGCGGGAGCTACAATGAGCAGTTCTTC.

The V call is TRBV7-9, the J call TRBJ2-7; weak D call: TRBD1 (6 bases). The ends were cut back, 1 base at V and 3 bases at J, with 13 bases in the middle. Germline assignment: CDR1 SEHNR and CDR2 FQNEAQ (reference sequence). This CDR3 is 15 amino acids long. CDR3 in amino acids: CASSLGGGRGYEQYF. The DNA for the CDR3 is TGTGCCAGCAGCTTAGGAGGGGGAAGAGGCTACGAGCAGTACTTC.

V is TRBV7-9 and J is TRBJ2-7; D is ambiguous. This CDR3 has 16 amino acids. Trimming cost V 5 bases and J 2 bases, with 19 bases left between them. Germline assignment: CDR1 SEHNR and CDR2 FQNEAQ (reference sequence). CDR3 protein: CASSPTPLLRPYEQYF. CDR3 DNA: TGTGCCAGCAGCCCAACCCCCCTATTACGCCCCTACGAGCAGTACTTC.

The V call is TRBV7-9, the J call TRBJ2-5; the D gene is possibly TRBD1 (6 bases). Trimming pared 5 bases from V and 4 bases from J, leaving 14 bases between. CDR1 is SEHNR and CDR2 is FQNEAQ in the germline V gene (reference sequence). CDR3 length equals 14 residues. CDR3 residues: CASSGAGVGETQYF. The DNA for the CDR3 is TGTGCCAGCAGCGGGGCAGGGGTTGGAGAGACCCAGTACTTC.

The chain employs TRBV2 and TRBJ2-1, with TRBD2 identical over 13 bases. The CDR3 is 14 amino acids. After removal of 6 bases from V and 13 bases from J, the junction contained 9 bases not matched to a gene. CDR1 and CDR2 from the germline V gene are SNHLY and FYNNEI. CDR3 coding DNA: TGTGCCAGCAGCCAGGGGACTAGCGGGATTTCCCAGTTCTTC. It codes for CASSQGTSGISQFF. The variable domain in full, with the rest retrieved from reference TRBV2 and TRBJ2-1, is EPEVTQTPSHQVTQMGQEVILRCVPISNHLYFYWYRQILGQKVEFLVSFYNNEISEKSEIFDDQFSVERPDGSNFTLKIRSTKLEDSAMYFCASSQGTSGISQFFGPGTRLTVL.

The chain employs TRBV28 and TRBJ1-2, with D maybe TRBD1 (6 bases). Between the trimmed V and J ends, which lost 3 bases and 4 bases, there was a span of 12 bases. The CDR3 has 14 amino acids. CDR1 and CDR2 (germline): MDHEN, SYDVKM. The CDR3 bases are TGTGCCAGCAGTTTTCCGGGGGCCTCCTATGGCTACACCTTC. Translated: CASSFPGASYGYTF.

The rearrangement links TRBV6-4 to TRBJ2-7, with 9 bases aligning to TRBD1. This CDR3 has 18 amino acids. J lost 6 bases, V lost 2 bases, and 17 bases had no gene match. CDR1 MRHNA and CDR2 SNTAGT come from the germline V gene. The CDR3 sequence is CASSDPHLSGQGAGEQYF. In DNA form, the CDR3 reads TGTGCCAGCAGTGACCCTCACCTGTCGGGACAGGGAGCTGGCGAGCAGTACTTC.